This T cell receptor (beta chain) was identified in a study of shared clonotypes between healthy human individuals. Study-wide points: In general, naive subsets displayed greater estimated richness than memory subsets did. In contrast to clonotypes shared by all four donors, non-shared clonotypes had lower generation probabilities.

A note on this clone: Its specificity is unknown.

Replicate PCRs run on sorted subsets employed 200 ng DNA, approximately 30,000 T cell genomes. Sequencing used immunoSEQ multiplex PCR; TCRdb keeps in-frame clones, though not all of them. Of roughly 2.6 million clones listed, more than 90% are singletons. Per germline, CDR1 MNHNY and CDR2 SVGAGI (reference sequence). Losses at the gene ends were 5 bases for V and 6 bases for J; bases not matched to a gene: 7. This CDR3 has 14 amino acids. The specimen was naive CD4+ T cells sorted from blood. The subset denotes: CD45RA+ positively selected. This chain links TRBV6-6 with TRBJ1-1; 9 bases map to TRBD1. The TCR originated in a man aged 18 to 30 in good health. The CDR3 region has the DNA TGTGCCAGCAGTGCGGGACAGGGTTGGCCTGAAGCTTTCTTT. Protein product: CASSAGQGWPEAFF.